Listed below are T cell receptor beta chains from one sample, sequenced in a study of T cell responses to AZD1222 COVID-19 vaccine. Profiled with immunoSEQ multiplex PCR; TCRdb holds only in-frame clones, not every one. Seen here are 120,000 to 150,000 clones, about 92% observed once, and the top ten hold roughly 1.5%. This specimen consisted of peripheral blood, obtained 28 days after the second AZD1222 dose. These receptor sequences come from an adult who received the AZD1222 COVID-19 vaccine. Each CDR3 is given with its conserved first and last residue. The order of the fields is clone size, D gene, CDR3 length, J gene, V gene, CDR3 protein, CDR3 DNA. A D gene is named only where the DNA matches it firmly. Only part of the rows carry a size: once, few, many, or a class if the clone is expanded.

>-|-|12|TRBJ2-7|TRBV7-2
CASREWGSEQYF
TGTGCCAGCAGGGAATGGGGTAGCGAGCAGTACTTC
>-|TRBD1|17|TRBJ1-1|TRBV7-6
CASSLAPGQGARTEAFF
TGTGCCAGCAGCTTAGCGCCTGGACAGGGGGCGCGCACTGAAGCTTTCTTT
>-|TRBD2|14|TRBJ2-7|TRBV30
CAWTSGEGFKEQYF
TGTGCCTGGACTAGCGGGGAGGGGTTTAAAGAGCAGTACTTC
>few|TRBD1|16|TRBJ1-1|TRBV7-2
CASSLVDRGINTEAFF
TGTGCCAGCAGCTTAGTAGACAGGGGTATCAACACTGAAGCTTTCTTT
>-|-|14|TRBJ1-2|TRBV7-9
CASSLRVANYGYTF
TGTGCCAGCAGCTTAAGGGTTGCTAACTATGGCTACACCTTC
>-|-|13|TRBJ1-1|TRBV29-1
CSVALGAGAEAFF
TGCAGCGTGGCCCTTGGGGCTGGGGCTGAAGCTTTCTTT
>-|TRBD2|16|TRBJ2-1|TRBV7-9
CASSLGGRGGYNEQFF
TGTGCCAGCAGCTTAGGGGGTCGCGGGGGATACAATGAGCAGTTCTTC
>-|-|11|TRBJ1-2|TRBV29-1
CSGWTNYGYTF
TGCAGCGGATGGACTAACTATGGCTACACCTTC
>-|TRBD2|13|TRBJ2-7|TRBV7-2
CASSSRTRDEQYF
TGTGCCAGCAGCTCACGGACTAGAGACGAGCAGTACTTC
>-|TRBD1|14|TRBJ1-1|TRBV5-1
CASMERTTGAEAFF
TGCGCCAGCATGGAAAGGACGACAGGGGCTGAAGCTTTCTTT
>-|TRBD1|14|TRBJ2-7|TRBV10-2
CASSEGTGFYEQYF
TGCGCCAGCAGTGAAGGGACAGGATTCTACGAGCAGTACTTC
>-|-|17|TRBJ2-7|TRBV5-6
CASSLRSSSPKVYEQYF
TGTGCCAGCAGCTTGCGGTCTTCTAGCCCTAAGGTGTACGAGCAGTACTTC
>-|TRBD1|14|TRBJ1-1|TRBV6-5
CASSRQGADTEAFF
TGTGCCAGCAGTAGACAGGGGGCGGACACTGAAGCTTTCTTT
>-|TRBD1|12|TRBJ1-2|TRBV9
CASSATGYGYTF
TGTGCCAGCAGCGCGACAGGGTATGGCTACACCTTC
>-|-|14|TRBJ2-5|TRBV5-1
CASSFGGQQETQYF
TGCGCCAGCAGCTTTGGTGGACAGCAAGAGACCCAGTACTTC
>-|-|15|TRBJ1-3|TRBV18
CASSPPRVAGNTIYF
TGTGCCAGCTCACCACCGCGGGTTGCTGGAAACACCATATATTTT
>-|TRBD1|15|TRBJ1-6|TRBV28
CASSLGQGENSPLHF
TGTGCCAGCAGTTTAGGACAGGGTGAAAATTCACCCCTCCACTTT
>-|TRBD1|16|TRBJ1-5|TRBV7-6
CASSSSGGRGNQPQHF
TGTGCCAGCAGCTCCTCAGGGGGCCGTGGCAATCAGCCCCAGCATTTT
>-|-|14|TRBJ2-7|TRBV5-1
CASSGGTNTREQYF
TGCGCCAGCAGCGGAGGGACCAATACTAGGGAGCAGTACTTC
>-|TRBD2|17|TRBJ2-5|TRBV6-2/TRBV6-3
CASSYLRGSGRGETQYF
TGTGCCAGCAGTTACCTCCGGGGTAGCGGGAGAGGAGAGACCCAGTACTTC
>-|-|15|TRBJ2-1|TRBV19
CASSFTKAPGNEQFF
TGTGCCAGTAGTTTTACCAAAGCTCCTGGCAATGAGCAGTTCTTC
>-|TRBD1|18|TRBJ2-1|TRBV9
CASSEGPLTGSSYNEQFF
TGTGCCAGCAGCGAGGGCCCTCTGACAGGGAGCTCCTACAATGAGCAGTTCTTC
>-|TRBD1|12|TRBJ1-1|TRBV29-1
CSVHRGGREAFF
TGCAGCGTCCACAGGGGCGGGAGGGAAGCTTTCTTT
>-|-|14|TRBJ2-7|TRBV11-2
CASSLRDFSYEQYF
TGTGCCAGCAGCTTACGGGACTTCTCCTACGAGCAGTACTTC
>medium-sized|TRBD1|12|TRBJ1-2|TRBV6-5
CASSYGTGDNIF
TGTGCCAGCAGTTACGGGACAGGGGACAACATTTTC
>once|-|14|TRBJ2-2|TRBV12-5
CASQEATNTGELFF
TGTGCTAGTCAGGAGGCAACGAACACCGGGGAGCTGTTTTTT
>-|-|11|TRBJ2-3|TRBV30
CAWSPTDTQYF
TGTGCCTGGAGCCCCACAGATACGCAGTATTTT
>once|-|14|TRBJ1-1|TRBV4-2
CASSQDAGLTEAFF
TGTGCCAGCAGCCAAGACGCCGGCCTCACTGAAGCTTTCTTT
>-|-|16|TRBJ1-3|TRBV18
CASSPTQGEGGNTIYF
TGTGCCAGCTCCCCCACGCAAGGGGAGGGAGGAAACACCATATATTTT
>-|-|12|TRBJ2-1|TRBV28
CASSLLGNEQFF
TGTGCCAGCAGTTTACTAGGGAATGAGCAGTTCTTC
>-|-|14|TRBJ1-2|TRBV7-9
CASTRNLNRYGYTF
TGTGCCAGCACCAGGAATTTAAACCGATATGGCTACACCTTC
>-|TRBD1|14|TRBJ2-7|TRBV6-5
CATIYRTGGYEQYF
TGTGCCACCATATACCGGACAGGGGGCTACGAGCAGTACTTC
>-|TRBD1|15|TRBJ2-7|TRBV5-1
CASSLAPGGTYEQYF
TGCGCCAGCAGCTTGGCCCCAGGGGGCACCTACGAGCAGTACTTC
>-|-|14|TRBJ1-3|TRBV30
CAWSRANSGNTIYF
TGTGCCTGGAGTAGGGCGAACTCTGGAAACACCATATATTTT
>-|TRBD1|15|TRBJ1-5|TRBV4-1
CASSPGQGGNQPQHF
TGCGCCAGCAGCCCGGGACAGGGTGGAAATCAGCCCCAGCATTTT
>-|-|16|TRBJ2-3|TRBV6-6
CASSWDPGLSTDTQYF
TGTGCCAGCAGTTGGGACCCGGGACTTAGCACAGATACGCAGTATTTT
>-|-|13|TRBJ1-2|TRBV27
CASSPTGPYGYTF
TGTGCCAGCAGTCCTACAGGGCCCTATGGCTACACCTTC
>-|-|13|TRBJ1-4|TRBV19
CASSPDNNEKLFF
TGTGCCAGTAGTCCGGACAATAATGAAAAACTGTTTTTT
>-|TRBD1|15|TRBJ1-2|TRBV5-4
CASSFRDRGNYGYTF
TGTGCCAGCAGCTTTCGGGACAGAGGTAACTATGGCTACACCTTC
>-|TRBD1|11|TRBJ1-1|TRBV20-1
CSAWTGAEAFF
TGCAGTGCCTGGACAGGGGCTGAAGCTTTCTTT
>-|-|16|TRBJ1-1|TRBV5-1
CASSLGAPTMNTEAFF
TGCGCCAGCAGCTTGGGGGCGCCAACTATGAACACTGAAGCTTTCTTT
>-|-|13|TRBJ2-2|TRBV28
CASIMTATGELFF
TGTGCCAGCATTATGACAGCTACCGGGGAGCTGTTTTTT
>-|-|15|TRBJ1-1|TRBV19
CASKGSTVPNTEAFF
TGTGCCAGTAAGGGTTCGACAGTCCCGAACACTGAAGCTTTCTTT
>-|-|14|TRBJ1-1|TRBV27
CASSHGVVGTEAFF
TGTGCCAGCAGCCACGGGGTGGTCGGGACTGAAGCTTTCTTT
>-|TRBD1|14|TRBJ1-1|TRBV5-1
CASSFGTVNTEAFF
TGCGCCAGCAGCTTCGGGACAGTGAACACTGAAGCTTTCTTT